These 20 T cell receptor beta chains share one sample of origin, sequenced in a study of CD8 T cells in Susac syndrome. Random-hexamer reverse transcription was applied to roughly 0.5 to 1 ug RNA. TCRdb re-analysed the immunoSEQ multiplex PCR reads in MiXCR, keeping a single row per CDR3 protein. This sample has 150,000 or so distinct CDR3 sequences, with more than 90% found just once. Sequenced input: CD4+ T cells from PBMCs. The receptors shown here come from a human donor in good health.

The CDR3 spells CASSVGPSRETQYF. In DNA form, the CDR3 reads TGTGCCAGCAGCGTGGGTCCTAGCAGAGAGACCCAGTACTTC. V usage is TRBV9 and J usage is TRBJ2-5; the D gene is possibly TRBD2 (5 bases). V was clipped by 2 bases and J by 4 bases, with 12 bases between them. Germline CDR1 SGDLS, CDR2 YYNGEE. The CDR3 extends over 14 amino acids. Variable domain in full (rest from reference TRBV9 and TRBJ2-5): DSGVTQTPKHLITATGQRVTLRCSPRSGDLSVYWYQQSLDQGLQFLIQYYNGEERAKGNILERFSAQQFPDLHSELNLSSLELGDSALYFCASSVGPSRETQYFGPGTRLLVL.

The chain couples TRBV27 to TRBJ2-5; D gene uncertain. The V and J ends lost 0 bases and 0 bases respectively, with 17 bases between them. CDR1 and CDR2 from the germline V gene are MNHEY and SMNVEV (reference sequence). The length of the CDR3 is 18 residues. The CDR3 protein is CASSLSRPHQKYQETQYF. The CDR3 region has the DNA TGTGCCAGCAGTTTATCGAGACCGCATCAGAAGTACCAAGAGACCCAGTACTTC.

The V call is TRBV29-1, the J call TRBJ2-7; tentative D call: TRBD2 (6 bases). Germline CDR1 SQVTM, CDR2 ANQGSEA. The CDR3 is made up of 13 amino acids. Trimming pared 1 base from V and 6 bases from J, leaving 13 bases between. CDR3 region: CSVEGGTGVEQYF. CDR3 nucleotide sequence: TGCAGCGTTGAAGGAGGGACGGGGGTCGAGCAGTACTTC.

The V call is TRBV28, the J call TRBJ2-7; 7 positions agree with TRBD2. The CDR3 totals 14 residues. The germline V gene encodes CDR1 MDHEN and CDR2 SYDVKM. V lost 2 bases and J lost 2; bases outside the gene matches: 3. For the CDR3, the DNA is TGTGCCAGCAGTTTAGGGACTACTGCCTACGAGCAGTACTTC. It yields the protein CASSLGTTAYEQYF.

V gene TRBV4-1 combines with J gene TRBJ1-1; the D is unclear. V lost 0 bases and J 6 bases, leaving 14 bases between the germline ends. This CDR3 comprises 15 residues. Germline V CDR1 and CDR2: MGHRA, YSYEKL. The CDR3 sequence: CASSQDQGSWSEAFF. For the CDR3, the DNA is TGCGCCAGCAGCCAAGATCAAGGAAGTTGGTCTGAAGCTTTCTTT.

The rearrangement uses TRBV30 and TRBJ1-1, with unresolved D. The V end was cut by 0 bases, the J end by 6 bases, with 5 bases between. From germline, CDR1 is GTSNPN and CDR2 SVGIG (reference sequence). CDR3 size: 11 residues. CDR3 sequence reads: CAWSVYSEAFF. CDR3 bases: TGTGCCTGGAGTGTCTATTCTGAAGCTTTCTTT.

This chain connects TRBV14 to TRBJ2-7, with D possibly TRBD2 on 6 matching bases. Germline V gene lookup returns CDR1 SGHDN and CDR2 FVKESK. CDR3 size: 14 residues. Trimming removed 5 bases at V and 6 bases at J, with 17 bases between. CDR3 sequence: CASSFGRRVSEQYF. CDR3 in DNA: TGTGCCAGCAGCTTTGGCCGGAGGGTATCCGAGCAGTACTTC.

The V gene is TRBV7-9, the J gene TRBJ2-7, with TRBD2 matching over 12 bases. V was pared by 3 bases and J by 2 bases, with 2 bases of the junction left unmatched. Germline CDR1 and CDR2: SEHNR and FQNEAQ (reference sequence). The CDR3 covers 15 residues. The CDR3 is CASSFLAGGTYEQYF. CDR3 nucleotides: TGTGCCAGCAGCTTCCTAGCGGGGGGGACCTACGAGCAGTACTTC.

J is TRBJ2-3 and V is TRBV20-1, with 8 bases matching TRBD1. This CDR3 has 13 amino acids. Germline trimming cut 2 bases from V and 3 bases from J; bases unmatched to any gene: 1. Germline V gene data show CDR1 as DFQATT and CDR2 as SNEGSKA (reference sequence). CDR3 nucleotide sequence: TGCAGTGCTAGACAGGGGGCTACAGATACGCAGTATTTT. Its protein is CSARQGATDTQYF.

This clonotype was recorded only once. This chain joins TRBV20-1 and TRBJ2-7, with D perhaps TRBD1 (6 bases). Between the trimmed V and J ends, which lost 5 bases and 0 bases, there was a span of 14 bases. The length of the CDR3 is 14 residues. From germline, CDR1 is DFQATT and CDR2 SNEGSKA (reference sequence). The CDR3 nucleotides are TGCAGTGCTGAAGACAGGTCGAGCTCCTACGAGCAGTACTTC. Its protein is CSAEDRSSSYEQYF.

The chain employs TRBV20-1 and TRBJ2-3, with 10 bases fitting TRBD2. V was pared by 6 bases and J by 4 bases, with 16 bases of the junction left unmatched. Germline V gene data show CDR1 as DFQATT and CDR2 as SNEGSKA (reference sequence). The CDR3 consists of 17 residues. CDR3 bases: TGCAGTGCCTGGGGACAGCTAGCGGGGGACCCCCCAGATACGCAGTATTTT. Its translation is CSAWGQLAGDPPDTQYF.

The CDR3 DNA is TGTGCCAGCAGCTTAGACGGCTCCCCCCTGGAAGCTTTCTTT. It encodes CASSLDGSPLEAFF. The chain employs TRBV7-9 and TRBJ1-1; D is uncertain. The CDR3 extends over 14 amino acids. Germline assignment: CDR1 SEHNR and CDR2 FQNEAQ (reference sequence). Trimming removed 1 base at V and 8 bases at J, with 14 bases between.

The V and J genes are TRBV20-1 and TRBJ2-7; TRBD1 or TRBD2 may be the D gene (5 bases each). Trimming left V 0 bases short and J 3 bases short, with 12 bases between. In germline, CDR1 is DFQATT, CDR2 SNEGSKA (reference sequence). The CDR3 length is 14 residues. DNA of the CDR3: TGCAGTGCTAGAGATCTGGGACGGAGCTACGAGCAGTACTTC. Protein sequence: CSARDLGRSYEQYF.

This chain connects TRBV9 to TRBJ2-6; D is unclear. From germline, CDR1 is SGDLS and CDR2 YYNGEE. Trimming stripped 0 bases from V and 0 bases from J, with 4 bases between. The CDR3 runs to 15 residues. CDR3 region: CASSVAASGANVLTF. CDR3 DNA sequence: TGTGCCAGCAGCGTAGCAGCCTCTGGGGCCAACGTCCTGACTTTC.

The chain couples TRBV20-1 to TRBJ2-5; 7 nucleotides line up with TRBD1. Germline loops: CDR1 DFQATT, CDR2 SNEGSKA (reference sequence). V was clipped by 1 base and J by 4 bases; unmatched bases: 6. CDR3 length: 14 amino acids. This CDR3 is CSARVDRVPETQYF. In nucleotides, the CDR3 is TGCAGTGCTAGAGTAGACAGGGTACCAGAGACCCAGTACTTC.

This clonotype occurred a few times. V is TRBV28 and J is TRBJ1-5; D is undetermined. From germline, CDR1 is MDHEN and CDR2 SYDVKM. The CDR3 consists of 13 residues. The V end was cut by 1 base, the J end by 0 bases, with 1 base between. The CDR3 region has the DNA TGTGCCAGCAGTTTATCTAGCAATCAGCCCCAGCATTTT. This translates into CASSLSSNQPQHF.

The rearrangement links TRBV20-1 to TRBJ2-5, with 10 bases aligning to TRBD2. V gave up 0 bases and J gave up 5 bases; unmatched junction bases: 12. This CDR3 contains 17 residues. CDR1 DFQATT and CDR2 SNEGSKA come from the germline V gene (reference sequence). The CDR3 spells CSARDVIVGLAKETQYF. CDR3 bases: TGCAGTGCTAGAGATGTCATTGTGGGACTAGCGAAGGAGACCCAGTACTTC.

This clonotype has a single count. The chain joins TRBV3-1 to TRBJ1-5; perhaps TRBD1 as D (5 bases). This CDR3 has 13 amino acids. The V gene's germline CDR1 is LGHDT and CDR2 YNNKEL (reference sequence). The V end lost 4 bases, the J end lost 5 bases, and 9 bases lay between the germline ends. CDR3 DNA: TGTGCCAGCAGCCCGTTGGGGGATCAGCCCCAGCATTTT. Translated, it gives CASSPLGDQPQHF.

This chain connects TRBV7-2 to TRBJ1-4; no clear D. The CDR3 is made up of 14 amino acids. V was trimmed by 5 bases and J by 0 bases, leaving 7 bases between them. Germline-derived CDR1 and CDR2 are SGHTA and FQGNSA. CDR3 bases: TGTGCCAGCAGCATCCAGCCAACTAATGAAAAACTGTTTTTT. Translating it yields CASSIQPTNEKLFF.

J is TRBJ2-7 and V is TRBV7-2; 12 bases line up with TRBD2. The CDR3 is made up of 14 amino acids. Unmatched junction bases numbered 3, after V lost 6 bases and J lost 3 bases. Germline assignment: CDR1 SGHTA and CDR2 FQGNSA. The chain's CDR3 is CASRAGLAGYEQYF. The CDR3 region has the DNA TGTGCCAGCAGGGCGGGACTAGCGGGCTACGAGCAGTACTTC.